A selection of T cell receptor beta chains follows, all from one sample in a study of spatial heterogeneity in lung cancer. TCRdb fed the 5' RACE reads into MiXCR, producing one record per CDR3 protein. The sample has fewer than 25,000 distinct CDR3 sequences, 3.3% seen once; the top ten hold 25% to 30%. Sequences were derived from PBMCs, sampled at surgery. The receptors were sampled from a female donor with early-stage non-small cell lung cancer. CDR3s include the opening cysteine and the closing phenylalanine or tryptophan. A D gene is named only where the DNA matches it firmly. The listing skips clone size in some rows; elsewhere it reads once, few, many or a size class.

j_call	cdr3_length	v_call	d_call	clone_size	cdr3_nt	cdr3_aa
TRBJ1-1	15	TRBV5-6	TRBD1	.	TGTGCCAGCAGCCGACGGGACAGGGACGTCACTGAAGCTTTCTTT	CASSRRDRDVTEAFF
TRBJ2-7	16	TRBV6-1	TRBD2	many	TGTGCCAGCAGTGAAGTAAGCGGGAGGTCAGTCTACGAGCAGTACTTC	CASSEVSGRSVYEQYF
TRBJ2-1	16	TRBV27	TRBD1	many	TGTGCCAGCAGTCCCAGACAGGGGGCCGGTAGGAATGAGCAGTTCTTC	CASSPRQGAGRNEQFF
TRBJ1-5	13	TRBV10-3	.	medium-sized	TGTGCCATCAGCGGGGAAAGGGATCAGCCCCAGCATTTT	CAISGERDQPQHF
TRBJ2-1	16	TRBV12-3/TRBV12-4	TRBD2	.	TGTGCCAGCAGTTTAGGAGCGGGAGTATCCTACAATGAGCAGTTCTTC	CASSLGAGVSYNEQFF
TRBJ2-7	14	TRBV29-1	.	many	TGCAGCGTTTCCTGGGGGACTCCAGCTTACGAGCAGTACTTC	CSVSWGTPAYEQYF
TRBJ2-3	17	TRBV12-5	.	many	TGTGCTAGTGGTTCCCTCCTTTGGGGGACCAACACAGATACGCAGTATTTT	CASGSLLWGTNTDTQYF
TRBJ2-2	17	TRBV27	.	many	TGTGCCAGCACCAAAATAGGAGGGCACTCGAACACCGGGGAGCTGTTTTTT	CASTKIGGHSNTGELFF
TRBJ2-2	15	TRBV20-1	.	many	TGCAGTGCTAGAAGTGACCCCCGAGGCACCGGGGAGCTGTTTTTT	CSARSDPRGTGELFF
TRBJ2-2	14	TRBV5-4	TRBD1	many	TGTGCCAGCAGCGCTGGACAGGGGAACGGGGAGCTGTTTTTT	CASSAGQGNGELFF
TRBJ2-5	13	TRBV10-3	.	.	TGTGCCATCAGTGCCAACACCAAAGAGACCCAGTACTTC	CAISANTKETQYF
TRBJ2-3	16	TRBV12-3/TRBV12-4	.	medium-sized	TGTGCCAGCAGTTTTTTAGCGGACTCCCAAATCCATACGCAGTATTTT	CASSFLADSQIHTQYF
TRBJ2-6	18	TRBV2	.	many	TGTGCCAGCAGTGTCGGGGGCTGGACCCTCTCTGGGGCCAACGTCCTGACTTTC	CASSVGGWTLSGANVLTF
TRBJ1-1	13	TRBV27	.	.	TGTGCCAGCAGTTCGCCAGGGGTCACTGAAGCTTTCTTT	CASSSPGVTEAFF
TRBJ1-1	11	TRBV4-2	.	many	TGTGCCAGCAGCCTAGGACAAAAAGCTTTCTTT	CASSLGQKAFF
TRBJ1-1	11	TRBV29-1	.	many	TGCAGCGTGAGAGAGAACACTGAAGCTTTCTTT	CSVRENTEAFF
TRBJ1-5	14	TRBV12-3/TRBV12-4	.	many	TGTGCCAGCAGTCCAGGGACCGGCAAACAGCCCCAGCATTTT	CASSPGTGKQPQHF
TRBJ1-3	18	TRBV28	.	many	TGTGCCAGCAGTTTAATGGAGGTCAGGGGATTTTCGGGAAACACCATATATTTT	CASSLMEVRGFSGNTIYF
TRBJ2-4	20	TRBV5-1	TRBD1	many	TGCGCCAGCAGCTTGGACCCGGGACAGGGGGGACTCGAATCTGAAAACATTCAGTACTTC	CASSLDPGQGGLESENIQYF
TRBJ2-7	14	TRBV27	TRBD1	many	TGTGCCAGCAGTTCATCTTGGGACAGCATCGAGCAGTACTTC	CASSSSWDSIEQYF
TRBJ2-5	14	TRBV6-5	.	many	TGTGCCAGCAGTTACAGGGGAGGGGGAGAGACCCAGTACTTC	CASSYRGGGETQYF
TRBJ2-3	16	TRBV3-1	TRBD2	few	TGTGCCAGCAGCCAGTTAGGCGGGAGGGGCACAGATACGCAGTATTTT	CASSQLGGRGTDTQYF
TRBJ2-5	14	TRBV2	.	many	TGTGCCAGCAGCGAACTAGGGGGCCAAGAGACCCAGTACTTC	CASSELGGQETQYF
TRBJ2-7	12	TRBV5-5	.	many	TGTGCCAGCAGCTTGGGGGCCTACGAGCAGTACTTC	CASSLGAYEQYF
TRBJ2-3	16	TRBV12-3/TRBV12-4	TRBD2	many	TGTGCCAGCAGCCAGATAGCGGGAGGGCCTGGAGATACGCAGTATTTT	CASSQIAGGPGDTQYF
TRBJ2-5	12	TRBV12-3/TRBV12-4	.	many	TGTGCCAGCAGTCCCTCCGGAGAGGCCCAGTACTTC	CASSPSGEAQYF
TRBJ2-7	15	TRBV18	.	.	TGTGCCAGCTCACCTGTCTATGGGGAGCCCTACGAGCAGTACTTC	CASSPVYGEPYEQYF
TRBJ1-5	14	TRBV28	.	many	TGTGCCAGCAGTTTACCGGTAAGCAATCAGCCCCAGCATTTT	CASSLPVSNQPQHF
TRBJ2-1	16	TRBV19	.	many	TGTGCCAGTAGTATTTCCGGGCGCAGCTCCTACAATGAGCAGTTCTTC	CASSISGRSSYNEQFF
TRBJ2-5	13	TRBV29-1	.	many	TGCAGTGCCAGGGGAATGGGGGAAAAGACCCAGTACTTC	CSARGMGEKTQYF
TRBJ2-1	15	TRBV7-7	.	many	TGTGCCAGCAGCTTAGGGCCAGTCTCCTACAATGAGCAGTTCTTC	CASSLGPVSYNEQFF
TRBJ2-5	14	TRBV28	.	many	TGTGCCAGCAGTCCCCGGGTAGGGAGGGAGACCCAGTACTTC	CASSPRVGRETQYF
TRBJ2-2	15	TRBV5-1	.	many	TGCGCCAGCAGCTTGACGGCTAGCGTCACCGGGGAGCTGTTTTTT	CASSLTASVTGELFF
TRBJ2-7	14	TRBV5-6	.	many	TGTGCCAGCAGCTTGGGCAGGGGCTCCTACGAGCAGTACTTC	CASSLGRGSYEQYF
TRBJ2-2	14	TRBV6-6	TRBD1	few	TGTGCCAGCAGTTACCGGACAGGGTTCGAGGAGCTGTTTTTT	CASSYRTGFEELFF
TRBJ2-7	14	TRBV5-5	TRBD2	few	TGTGCCAGCGAGCTAGGGCTAGCGGGTTACGAGCAGTACTTC	CASELGLAGYEQYF
TRBJ1-5	18	TRBV27	.	many	TGTGCCAGCAGTCCCCCGGGCGCGGGGCCCCAGGGGAATCAGCCCCAGCATTTT	CASSPPGAGPQGNQPQHF
TRBJ2-7	15	TRBV20-1	TRBD2	many	TGCAGTGCTAGAACGCCTCTAGCGGGAGGTTACGAGCAGTACTTC	CSARTPLAGGYEQYF
TRBJ2-4	16	TRBV2	.	many	TGTGCCAGCGGGTTGGAGACAGCGAGAGCCAAAAACATTCAGTACTTC	CASGLETARAKNIQYF
TRBJ1-5	13	TRBV12-3/TRBV12-4	.	many	TGTGCCAGCAGTCCACCCCAGGGAGAGCCCCAGCATTTT	CASSPPQGEPQHF
TRBJ2-5	16	TRBV27	TRBD2	many	TGTGCCAGCAGTTTAATCGGGGTAGCGGGATCGGAGACCCAGTACTTC	CASSLIGVAGSETQYF
TRBJ2-1	15	TRBV7-9	TRBD1	medium-sized	TGTGCCAGCAGCCCCGGGACAGGGAGACTAAATGAGCAGTTCTTC	CASSPGTGRLNEQFF
TRBJ1-5	13	TRBV15	.	many	TGTGCCACCAGCAGCTGGAGCGGTCAGCCCCAGCATTTT	CATSSWSGQPQHF
TRBJ2-1	17	TRBV29-1	TRBD2	many	TGCAGCGTTGAAGAATCTCCCCCCAGCGGGAGGGCCTATGAGCAGTTCTTC	CSVEESPPSGRAYEQFF
TRBJ1-2	13	TRBV20-1	.	medium-sized	TGCAGTGCCAGGAATGAGGGAGGTTATGGCTACACCTTC	CSARNEGGYGYTF
TRBJ2-3	15	TRBV18	.	many	TGTGCCAGCTCACCACTAGCGGAGACAGTAGATACGCAGTATTTT	CASSPLAETVDTQYF
TRBJ2-5	17	TRBV5-1	TRBD1	many	TGCGCCAGCAGCCGCTCCGGGACAGGGGGCGCGGAAGAGACCCAGTACTTC	CASSRSGTGGAEETQYF
TRBJ2-1	15	TRBV11-2	.	many	TGTGCCAGCAGCGAGAACGGGAGACCCTTCAATGAGCAGTTCTTC	CASSENGRPFNEQFF
TRBJ2-1	16	TRBV28	TRBD2	many	TGTGCCAGCAGTTTAGGACTAGCCCTGCTGTACAATGAGCAGTTCTTC	CASSLGLALLYNEQFF
TRBJ2-1	19	TRBV28	TRBD2	many	TGTGCCAGCAGTTCCTACCCCTTTGCGGGAGGTGAGGGTTACAATGAGCAGTTCTTC	CASSSYPFAGGEGYNEQFF
TRBJ2-1	14	TRBV5-1	TRBD2	many	TGCGCCAGCAGCCCGAGACTAGCGGACAATGAGCAGTTCTTC	CASSPRLADNEQFF
TRBJ2-5	18	TRBV9	.	many	TGTGCCAGCAGCGCCCCTTTAATTGGACCGACGTACCAAGAGACCCAGTACTTC	CASSAPLIGPTYQETQYF
TRBJ2-1	12	TRBV5-6	.	many	TGTGCCAGCAGCCTAGGACAGTTTGAGCAGTTCTTC	CASSLGQFEQFF
TRBJ1-1	15	TRBV4-1	.	many	TGCGCCAGCAGCCTTGGTCGGCTTTCGAACACTGAAGCTTTCTTT	CASSLGRLSNTEAFF
TRBJ2-1	16	TRBV12-5	.	many	TGTGCTAGTGGTTTTGAAGCGGGTAGCTCCTACAATGAGCAGTTCTTC	CASGFEAGSSYNEQFF
TRBJ2-2	16	TRBV7-3	.	many	TGTGCCAGCAGTTTTAGCGGAACCATACGCACCGGGGAGCTGTTTTTT	CASSFSGTIRTGELFF
TRBJ2-2	16	TRBV19	.	.	TGTGCCAGTAGTATTCCTAGGTACTCGAACACCGGGGAGCTGTTTTTT	CASSIPRYSNTGELFF
TRBJ2-7	13	TRBV20-1	TRBD2	many	TGCAGTGCTAGAGCGGGAGGTTCCTACGAGCAGTACTTC	CSARAGGSYEQYF
TRBJ2-7	14	TRBV20-1	TRBD2	many	TGCAGTGCTAGAGCGACTAGCGGTGTGGGCGAGCAGTACTTC	CSARATSGVGEQYF